Below are 20 T cell receptor beta chains sequenced from a single sample in a study of radiation and T cells in renal cell carcinoma. Time point: blood 2 weeks post-SBRT. Treatment meaning: 15 Gy SBRT to primary tumor, nephrectomy 4 weeks later. Clones were read by immunoSEQ multiplex PCR, and TCRdb kept only the in-frame ones, dropping some. The sample records 60,000 to 65,000 clones, roughly four fifths being singletons. The input for sequencing was blood, taken from a patient whose treatment included radiotherapy and nephrectomy. The receptors shown here come from a man in his 60s with renal cell carcinoma.

The genes are TRBV15 and TRBJ2-3; D perhaps matches TRBD2 (6 bases). The CDR3 is made up of 14 amino acids. V was shortened by 0 bases and J by 3 bases, with 7 bases between the two germline ends. Germline V lookup: CDR1 LNHNV, CDR2 YYDKDF (reference sequence). The CDR3, as DNA: TGTGCCACCAGCAGAGACGGGGGTACAGATACGCAGTATTTT. Translation gives CATSRDGGTDTQYF.

The gene calls are TRBV19 and TRBJ2-1; no firm D call. V lost 7 bases and J 6 bases, leaving 19 bases between the germline ends. The germline V gene has CDR1 LNHDA and CDR2 SQIVND (reference sequence). This CDR3 has 15 residues. The chain's CDR3 is CASTDSPGLGNEQFF. The CDR3 coding sequence is TGTGCCAGTACTGACTCTCCAGGTTTGGGCAATGAGCAGTTCTTC. Using reference TRBV19 and TRBJ2-1 for the parts outside the CDR3, the full variable domain is DGGITQSPKYLFRKEGQNVTLSCEQNLNHDAMYWYRQDPGQGLRLIYYSQIVNDFQKGDIAEGYSVSREKKESFPLTVTSAQKNPTAFYLCASTDSPGLGNEQFFGPGTRLTVL.

This chain uses TRBV7-9 with TRBJ2-1, with TRBD1 identical over 9 bases. Trimming removed 6 bases from V and 10 bases from J; junction bases left unmatched: 10. The CDR3 covers 14 residues. Germline V gene sequence: CDR1 SEHNR, CDR2 FQNEAQ (reference sequence). CDR3 amino acids: CASRKRQGVEEQFF. In DNA, the CDR3 is TGTGCCAGCAGGAAAAGACAGGGGGTAGAGGAGCAGTTCTTC.

The V and J genes are TRBV29-1 and TRBJ1-2, with 7 bases identical to TRBD1. There are 12 residues in the CDR3. Per the germline V gene, CDR1 is SQVTM and CDR2 is ANQGSEA. V gave up 1 base and J gave up 6 bases; unmatched junction bases: 2. CDR3 loop: CSVEGGGNGYTF. As DNA, the CDR3 is TGCAGCGTTGAAGGAGGGGGCAATGGCTACACCTTC.

The chain combines TRBV11-2 with TRBJ2-2; D possibly corresponds to TRBD2 (5 bases). Germline V lookup: CDR1 SGHAT, CDR2 FQNNGV. The CDR3 covers 15 residues. V was shortened by 0 bases and J by 10 bases, with 15 bases between the two germline ends. The CDR3 protein is CASSLDRARRPELFF. The DNA of the CDR3 is TGTGCCAGCAGCTTAGATCGTGCAAGGAGGCCGGAGCTGTTTTTT. Full variable domain (outside the CDR3, taken from reference TRBV11-2 and TRBJ2-2): EAGVAQSPRYKIIEKRQSVAFWCNPISGHATLYWYQQILGQGPKLLIQFQNNGVVDDSQLPKDRFSAERLKGVDSTLKIQPAKLEDSAVYLCASSLDRARRPELFFGEGSRLTVL.

The V call is TRBV6-5, the J call TRBJ1-2; D is perhaps TRBD1 (6 bases). The length of the CDR3 is 13 residues. Trimming cost V 8 bases and J 10 bases, with 20 bases left between them. Germline CDR1 MNHEY, CDR2 SVGAGI. CDR3 amino acids: CASRRPGATDYTF. DNA of the CDR3: TGTGCCAGCCGTCGCCCGGGGGCAACGGACTACACCTTC.

This sequence joins TRBV7-6 and TRBJ1-2; 7 bases line up with TRBD1. Germline loops: CDR1 SGHVS, CDR2 FNYEAQ. The V segment lost 5 bases and the J segment 8 bases; nucleotides outside the gene matches: 5. The CDR3 runs 12 residues. The CDR3 reads CASSLTGNGYTF. CDR3 in DNA: TGTGCCAGCAGCCTGACAGGGAACGGCTACACCTTC.

This rearrangement joins TRBV6-5 to TRBJ2-6; D is uncertain. The CDR3 contains 15 residues. The V gene's germline CDR1 is MNHEY and CDR2 SVGAGI. V was cut by 7 bases and J by 1 base, with 11 bases left in between. The DNA for the CDR3 is TGTGCCAGCACCCCGGGCCCATCTGGGGCCAACGTCCTGACTTTC. This translates into CASTPGPSGANVLTF.

The V call is TRBV10-1, the J call TRBJ2-1; the D gene is possibly TRBD1 (6 bases). Per germline, CDR1 WNHNN and CDR2 SYGVQD (reference sequence). The CDR3 runs to 12 residues. V dropped 3 bases and J dropped 9 bases, with 9 bases sitting between them. DNA of the CDR3: TGCGCCAGCAGTGATAGGACAGCTGAGCAGTTCTTC. It encodes CASSDRTAEQFF.

The rearrangement joins TRBV7-2 to TRBJ1-2; D gene ambiguous. With 1 base removed from V and 6 bases from J, the gap between germline ends came to 12 bases. This CDR3 spans 14 amino acids. Per germline, CDR1 SGHTA and CDR2 FQGNSA. The CDR3 loop is CASSLVTPSDGYTF. CDR3 nucleotides: TGTGCCAGCAGCTTAGTGACGCCAAGTGATGGCTACACCTTC.

On this clone itself: At one end the junction does not follow the germline gene, possibly because of a read error. The gene calls are TRBV25-1 and TRBJ2-7; TRBD1 might be the D (5 bases). CDR1 and CDR2 (germline): MGHDK, SYGVNS. CDR3 length equals 12 residues. CDR3 nucleotides: TGTGCCAGCAGTCGTACCAACAGGTTGCCTCGGTTC. Its translation: CASSRTNRLPRF.

The chain joins TRBV27 to TRBJ2-1; TRBD2 matches at 8 bases. The V gene end was trimmed by 2 bases and the J gene end by 0 bases; junction bases not matched to a gene: 0. Germline V gene sequence: CDR1 MNHEY, CDR2 SMNVEV (reference sequence). This CDR3 spans 15 amino acids. DNA for the CDR3: TGTGCCAGCAGTTTAAGCGGGAGCTCCTACAATGAGCAGTTCTTC. As protein: CASSLSGSSYNEQFF.

The CDR3 DNA follows: TGTGCCAGCAGCCTCGCTGCTCAGCCCCAGCATTTT. Translating gives CASSLAAQPQHF. The J gene is TRBJ1-5, the V gene TRBV5-6; D not resolved. Trimming removed 4 bases from V and 6 bases from J, with 8 bases in between. The CDR3 has 12 residues. Germline loops: CDR1 SGHDT, CDR2 YYEEEE.

The chain recombines TRBV30 with TRBJ1-6, with D perhaps matching TRBD1 (5 bases). Per the germline V gene, CDR1 is GTSNPN and CDR2 is SVGIG (reference sequence). The CDR3 is 14 residues long. Trimming removed 1 base from V and 13 bases from J, with 17 bases in between. The CDR3 here is CAWSEGPLEGPLHF. CDR3 bases: TGTGCCTGGAGTGAGGGCCCTCTGGAGGGGCCCCTCCACTTT.

The chain recombines TRBV7-2 with TRBJ2-1; 13 bases are shared with TRBD2. The CDR3 covers 15 residues. Trimming took 4 bases from V and 8 from J; bases not matched to a gene: 5. Looked up from germline, CDR1 is SGHTA and CDR2 is FQGNSA. The DNA of the CDR3 is TGTGCCAGCAGCTCCCGGACTAGCGGGGGATATGAGCAGTTCTTC. Protein product: CASSSRTSGGYEQFF.

This rearrangement joins TRBV5-5 to TRBJ1-1; maybe TRBD1 (5 bases). V lost 4 bases to trimming and J lost 0 bases, with 10 bases between them. Germline CDR1 reads SGHKS; CDR2 reads YYEKEE (reference sequence). This CDR3 region has 14 residues. CDR3 in amino acids: CASSLGAVNTEAFF. The CDR3 bases are TGTGCCAGCAGCCTCGGGGCAGTGAACACTGAAGCTTTCTTT.

This rearrangement joins TRBV21-1 to TRBJ1-2; the table gives TRBD1 as D, unverified against the DNA. TRBV21-1 is annotated as a pseudogene. The length of the CDR3 is 15 residues. The CDR3 region has the DNA TGTGCCAGCAGCTTAAGAGGTCGCAGGGGGCGAGGCTACACCTTC. Encoded protein: CASSLRGRRGRGYTF.

This rearrangement joins TRBV11-2 to TRBJ2-7, with 12 positions matching TRBD1. Trimming at V came to 6 bases and at J to 3 bases, leaving 3 bases not matched to a gene. Looked up from germline, CDR1 is SGHAT and CDR2 is FQNNGV. The CDR3 extends over 14 amino acids. DNA for the CDR3: TGTGCCAGCAGGGGACAGGGGGCGGACTACGAGCAGTACTTC. It specifies CASRGQGADYEQYF.

V gene TRBV7-2 combines with J gene TRBJ2-2; D remains unclear. V lost 3 bases to trimming and J lost 0 bases, with 14 bases between them. The CDR3 covers 17 residues. The germline V gene encodes CDR1 SGHTA and CDR2 FQGNSA. The CDR3 coding sequence is TGTGCCAGCAGCTTCCCCAAGGGAACAGCGAACACCGGGGAGCTGTTTTTT. Translation gives CASSFPKGTANTGELFF.

The V call is TRBV7-2, the J call TRBJ1-2; possibly TRBD1 for D (5 bases). Looked up from germline, CDR1 is SGHTA and CDR2 is FQGNSA. This CDR3 has 14 residues. V was trimmed by 7 bases and J by 4 bases, leaving 16 bases between them. The CDR3 DNA is TGTGCCAGCACCCATGGTCAGGGTGCCTATGGCTACACCTTC. It is translated as CASTHGQGAYGYTF. Variable domain in full (rest from reference TRBV7-2 and TRBJ1-2): GAGVSQSPSNKVTEKGKDVELRCDPISGHTALYWYRQSLGQGLEFLIYFQGNSAPDKSGLPSDRFSAERTGGSVSTLTIQRTQQEDSAVYLCASTHGQGAYGYTFGSGTRLTVV.